The source of this T cell receptor (beta chain) is a study of CD39 and CD103 CD8 tumor-infiltrating T cells. General observations from the study: DP CD8 TILs appeared more oligoclonal than DN and SP CD8 TILs and blood memory CD8 T cells.

Produced via immunoSEQ multiplex PCR; TCRdb's table is partial and in-frame only. The sample has roughly 4,600 clones; about 75% are singletons. Worth noting for this clone: The antigen is not known.

The CDR3 covers 16 residues. The germline V gene encodes CDR1 SEHNR and CDR2 FQNEAQ (reference sequence). V lost 2 bases to trimming and J lost 4 bases; unmatched junction nucleotides: 10. The receptor's source is a human donor with head and neck squamous cell carcinoma. The chain joins TRBV7-9 to TRBJ1-2, with 7 positions matching TRBD1. The sequenced sample consisted of CD8+ T cells sorted from blood. The subset was: total memory CD8 T cells (CD45RA-CCR7+/-) from blood or uninvolved lymph node. The CDR3 loop is CASSLFPAGGFYGYTF. The CDR3 region has the DNA TGTGCCAGCAGCTTATTCCCGGCAGGGGGTTTCTATGGCTACACCTTC. The full variable domain, rest sourced from reference TRBV7-9 and TRBJ1-2, is DTGVSQNPRHKITKRGQNVTFRCDPISEHNRLYWYRQTLGQGPEFLTYFQNEAQLEKSRLLSDRFSAERPKGSFSTLEIQRTEQGDSAMYLCASSLFPAGGFYGYTFGSGTRLTVV.